Sequencing of this TCR beta chain was carried out in a study of tumor-infiltrating lymphocytes in glioblastoma multiforme. General study findings and limits: T cells were not sorted into functional subsets.

Trimming at V came to 2 bases and at J to 4 bases, leaving 13 bases not matched to a gene. The CDR3 runs to 17 residues. Germline V lookup: CDR1 SGHAT, CDR2 FQDESV (reference sequence). There are many counts of this clonotype. Its antigen is not identified. TCR beta libraries were built from RNA through three nested multiplex PCR rounds using modified ARM-PCR. MiXCR, run by TCRdb on the multiplex PCR reads, gives a single entry per CDR3 protein. The sample yields around 8,600 distinct CDR3 sequences, roughly 69% seen once. This sequence originates from a male donor with glioblastoma. Sequenced: brain tumor tissue. The rearrangement uses TRBV11-1 and TRBJ2-7, with 8 bases lining up with TRBD1. CDR3 in DNA: TGTGCCAGCAGCTTAAAGCTAGACCGGGACAGGCTATACGAGCAGTACTTC. It is translated as CASSLKLDRDRLYEQYF.